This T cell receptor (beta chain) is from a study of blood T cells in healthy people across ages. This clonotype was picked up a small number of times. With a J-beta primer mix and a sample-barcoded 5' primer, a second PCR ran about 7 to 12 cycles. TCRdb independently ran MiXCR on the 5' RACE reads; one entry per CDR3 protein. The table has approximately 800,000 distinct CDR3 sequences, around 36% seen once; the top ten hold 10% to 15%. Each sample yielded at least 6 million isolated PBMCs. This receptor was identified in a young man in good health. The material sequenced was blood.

The DNA for the CDR3 is TGTGCCAGCAGCTTAGGTATGCTTCAAAGCTCCTACAATGAGCAGTTCTTC. This translates into CASSLGMLQSSYNEQFF. This chain links TRBV7-3 with TRBJ2-1, with D unresolved. V lost 2 bases, J lost 0 bases, and 14 bases lay in between. Germline V lookup: CDR1 SGHTA, CDR2 FQGTGA. The CDR3 extends over 17 amino acids. The full variable domain, rest sourced from reference TRBV7-3 and TRBJ2-1, is GAGVSQTPSNKVTEKGKYVELRCDPISGHTALYWYRQSLGQGPEFLIYFQGTGAADDSGLPNDRFFAVRPEGSVSTLKIQRTERGDSAVYLCASSLGMLQSSYNEQFFGPGTRLTVL.